This T cell receptor (beta chain) was obtained from a study of CD8+ T cells in alopecia areata. Study background: Those treated were given oral tofacitinib at 5 to 10 mg twice daily.

Germline V CDR1 and CDR2: MGHRA, YSYEKL. V lost 1 base to trimming and J lost 6 bases, with 4 bases between them. CDR3 length: 11 amino acids. Reverse transcription of extracted RNA yielded cDNA, which provided the sequencing template. The table came from immunoSEQ multiplex PCR; TCRdb's copy has only in-frame clones and leaves some out. The sample has roughly 120,000 clones, roughly 58% seen once; the top ten hold 25% to 30%. Treatment given: oral pan-JAK inhibitor, 5-10 mg twice daily. The chain employs TRBV4-1 and TRBJ2-7; D ambiguous. Sequencing used CD8+ T cells sorted from blood, obtained at week 4, from a patient treated with tofacitinib. The clonotype originates from a human donor with alopecia areata. CDR3 in DNA: TGCGCCAGCAGCCAAGGACCCGAGCAGTACTTC. Translating it yields CASSQGPEQYF.